This record covers a single T cell receptor (beta chain). The CDR3 length is 18 residues. V was pared by 0 bases and J by 2 bases, with 10 bases of the junction left unmatched. In germline, CDR1 is SGHDN, CDR2 FVKESK. The data belong to a study of blood T cell repertoires in COVID-19. Overall study context: Specimens from acute and convalescent COVID-19 originated in the United States, Italy and Spain. T cells, B-cell-depleted T cells, or PBMCs provided the cDNA or gDNA that served as material.

Authors' methods: Amplified reference gene primers provided the basis for estimating nucleated cell counts. Measured with immunoSEQ multiplex PCR; TCRdb has only the in-frame clones, and not every one. V and J calls and clone size are those listed in that table; D and trimming were worked out from the DNA. This sample has 100,000 to 120,000 clones, with roughly 80% found just once. This TCR was sampled from a woman in her seventies with acute or convalescent COVID-19. Sequenced material: peripheral blood. The chain recombines TRBV14 with TRBJ2-3; TRBD2 aligns across 8 bases. The DNA of the CDR3 is TGTGCCAGCAGCCAAGATTTGGCTAGCGGGCCCAACACAGATACGCAGTATTTT. This codes for CASSQDLASGPNTDTQYF.